This is a list of T cell receptor beta chains from one sample in a study of blood T cell repertoires in COVID-19. TCRdb keeps only in-frame clones here, not all; method: immunoSEQ multiplex PCR. The sample yields 150,000 to 200,000 clones, approximately 86% seen once. Sequencing input: peripheral blood. These TCRs come from a woman in her fifties or sixties with acute or convalescent COVID-19. The CDR3 runs from the conserved cysteine through the conserved F or W. The order of the fields is D gene, V gene, J gene, CDR3 protein, CDR3 DNA. D genes are given only for firm matches.

d_gene: TRBD2
v_gene: TRBV5-4
j_gene: TRBJ2-3
CDR3aa: CASSLELAGLSQYF
CDR3nt: TGTGCCAGCAGCTTGGAGCTAGCGGGCCTATCTCAGTATTTT

d_gene: NA
v_gene: TRBV19
j_gene: TRBJ1-2
CDR3aa: CASKSEGSWGYTF
CDR3nt: TGTGCCAGTAAAAGTGAAGGGAGTTGGGGCTACACCTTC

d_gene: TRBD2
v_gene: TRBV7-2
j_gene: TRBJ2-5
CDR3aa: CASSFGLAGGGTQYF
CDR3nt: TGTGCCAGCAGCTTCGGGCTAGCGGGGGGGGGTACCCAGTACTTC

d_gene: NA
v_gene: TRBV7-7
j_gene: TRBJ2-3
CDR3aa: CASSLNPSFTDTQYF
CDR3nt: TGTGCCAGCAGCTTAAATCCGAGCTTCACAGATACGCAGTATTTT

d_gene: NA
v_gene: TRBV30
j_gene: TRBJ1-3
CDR3aa: CAWSPGGSSGNTIYF
CDR3nt: TGTGCCTGGTCCCCGGGGGGCTCCTCTGGAAACACCATATATTTT

d_gene: TRBD1
v_gene: TRBV7-8
j_gene: TRBJ2-2
CDR3aa: CASSPGQVSGELFF
CDR3nt: TGTGCCAGCAGTCCAGGACAGGTGTCCGGGGAGCTGTTTTTT

d_gene: NA
v_gene: TRBV18
j_gene: TRBJ1-2
CDR3aa: CASSAGGAAGGYTF
CDR3nt: TGTGCCAGCTCAGCTGGGGGCGCAGCTGGTGGCTACACCTTC

d_gene: NA
v_gene: TRBV6-5
j_gene: TRBJ2-7
CDR3aa: CASSYQYEQYF
CDR3nt: TGTGCCAGCAGTTATCAGTACGAGCAGTACTTC

d_gene: NA
v_gene: TRBV7-8
j_gene: TRBJ1-2
CDR3aa: CASSSEEVRGKYGYTF
CDR3nt: TGTGCCAGCAGCTCTGAAGAAGTCAGGGGCAAGTATGGCTACACCTTC

d_gene: TRBD1
v_gene: TRBV9
j_gene: TRBJ1-4
CDR3aa: CASSARDRATNEKLFF
CDR3nt: TGTGCCAGCAGCGCGCGGGACAGGGCAACTAATGAAAAACTGTTTTTT